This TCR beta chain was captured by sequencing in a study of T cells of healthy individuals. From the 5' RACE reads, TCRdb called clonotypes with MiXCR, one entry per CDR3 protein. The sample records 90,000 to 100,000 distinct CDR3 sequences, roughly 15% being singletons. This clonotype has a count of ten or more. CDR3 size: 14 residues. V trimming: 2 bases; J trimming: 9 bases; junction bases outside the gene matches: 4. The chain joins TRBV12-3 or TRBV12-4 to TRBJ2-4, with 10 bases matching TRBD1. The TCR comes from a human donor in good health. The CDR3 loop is CASSLKDRGGIQYF. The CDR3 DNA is TGTGCCAGCAGTTTAAAGGACAGGGGGGGCATTCAGTACTTC.